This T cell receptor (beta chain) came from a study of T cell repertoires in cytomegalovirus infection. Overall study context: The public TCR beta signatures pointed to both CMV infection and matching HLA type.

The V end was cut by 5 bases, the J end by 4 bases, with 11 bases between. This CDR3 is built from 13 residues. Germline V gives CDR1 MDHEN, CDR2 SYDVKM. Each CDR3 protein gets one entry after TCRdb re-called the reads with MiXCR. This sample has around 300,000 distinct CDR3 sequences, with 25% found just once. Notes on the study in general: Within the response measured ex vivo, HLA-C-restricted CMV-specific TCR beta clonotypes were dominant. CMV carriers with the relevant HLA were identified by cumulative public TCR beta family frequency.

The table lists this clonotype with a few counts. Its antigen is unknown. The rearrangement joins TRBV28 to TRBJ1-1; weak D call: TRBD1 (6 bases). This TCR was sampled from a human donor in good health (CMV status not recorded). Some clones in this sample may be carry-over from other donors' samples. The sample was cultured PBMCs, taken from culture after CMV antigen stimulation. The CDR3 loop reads CASSRGGGTEAFF. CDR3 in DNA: TGTGCCAGCAGTCGAGGGGGAGGCACTGAAGCTTTCTTT.